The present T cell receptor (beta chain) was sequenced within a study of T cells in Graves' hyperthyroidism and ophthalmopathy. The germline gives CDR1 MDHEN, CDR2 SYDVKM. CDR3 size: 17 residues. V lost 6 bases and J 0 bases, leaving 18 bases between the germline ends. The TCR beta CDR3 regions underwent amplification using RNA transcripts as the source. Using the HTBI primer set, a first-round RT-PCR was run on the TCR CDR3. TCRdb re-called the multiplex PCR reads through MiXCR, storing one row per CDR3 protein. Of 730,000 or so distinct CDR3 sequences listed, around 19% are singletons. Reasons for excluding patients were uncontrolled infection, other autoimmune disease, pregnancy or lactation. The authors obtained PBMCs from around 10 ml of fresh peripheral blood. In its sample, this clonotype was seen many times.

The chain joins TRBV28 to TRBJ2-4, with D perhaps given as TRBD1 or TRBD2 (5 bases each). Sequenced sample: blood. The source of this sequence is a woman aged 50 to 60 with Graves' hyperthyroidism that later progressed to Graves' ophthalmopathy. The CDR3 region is CASRGTEIKLAKNIQYF. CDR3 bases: TGTGCCAGCAGGGGGACCGAGATCAAACTAGCCAAAAACATTCAGTACTTC.